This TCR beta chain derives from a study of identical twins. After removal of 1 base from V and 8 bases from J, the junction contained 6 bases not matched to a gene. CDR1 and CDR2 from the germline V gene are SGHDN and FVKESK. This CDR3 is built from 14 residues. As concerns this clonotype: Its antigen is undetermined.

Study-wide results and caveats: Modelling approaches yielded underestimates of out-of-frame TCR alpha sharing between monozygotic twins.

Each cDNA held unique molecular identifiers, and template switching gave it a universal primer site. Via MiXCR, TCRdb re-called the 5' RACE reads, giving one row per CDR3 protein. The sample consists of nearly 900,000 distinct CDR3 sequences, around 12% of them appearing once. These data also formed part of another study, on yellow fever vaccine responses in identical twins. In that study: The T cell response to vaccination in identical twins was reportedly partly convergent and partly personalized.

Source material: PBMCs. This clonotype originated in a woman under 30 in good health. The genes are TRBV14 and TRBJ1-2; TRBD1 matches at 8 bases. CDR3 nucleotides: TGTGCCAGCAGCCAAGGCAGGGGGCGCGAAGGCTACACCTTC. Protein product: CASSQGRGREGYTF.